This T cell receptor beta chain was documented in a study of beta chain features in type 1 diabetes. On the study more broadly: The patients were much like the healthy donors in age, gender and cell yields. Study findings and constraints: The study found moderately but significantly shorter TCRB CDR3s in all four CD4+ subsets of Type 1 diabetes patients.

CDR3 length: 13 amino acids. Germline-derived CDR1 and CDR2 are SGHTA and FQGNSA. V was cut by 5 bases and J by 4 bases, with 9 bases left in between. Reverse transcribing all isolated RNA meant expressed TCRB transcripts were sequenced. Sequenced by immunoSEQ multiplex PCR; TCRdb stores in-frame clones only, minus some. There are over 200,000 clones in the sample; roughly 11% occur only once, and roughly 0.017% lies in the top ten. To note about this clone: Its antigen remains unknown.

The clonotype comes from a man younger than 40 with type 1 diabetes. The rearrangement links TRBV7-2 to TRBJ1-3; D call uncertain. Sample: naive CD4+ T cells from blood. The CDR3 is CASSPVWGNTIYF. In DNA, the CDR3 is TGTGCCAGCAGCCCAGTCTGGGGAAACACCATATATTTT.